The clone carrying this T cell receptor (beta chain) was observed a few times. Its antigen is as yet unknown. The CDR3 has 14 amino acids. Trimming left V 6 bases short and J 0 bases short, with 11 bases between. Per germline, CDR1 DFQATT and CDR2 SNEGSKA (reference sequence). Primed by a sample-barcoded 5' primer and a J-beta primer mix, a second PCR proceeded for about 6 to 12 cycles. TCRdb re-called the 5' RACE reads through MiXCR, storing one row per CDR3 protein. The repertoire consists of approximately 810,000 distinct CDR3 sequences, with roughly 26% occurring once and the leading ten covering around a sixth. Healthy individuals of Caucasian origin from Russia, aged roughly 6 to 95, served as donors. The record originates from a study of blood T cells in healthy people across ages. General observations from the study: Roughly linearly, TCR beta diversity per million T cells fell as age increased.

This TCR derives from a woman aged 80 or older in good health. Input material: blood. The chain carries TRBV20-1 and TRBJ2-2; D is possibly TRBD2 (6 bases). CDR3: CSAGPGANTGELFF. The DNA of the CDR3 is TGCAGTGCGGGGCCGGGGGCGAACACCGGGGAGCTGTTTTTT.